This is a list of T cell receptor beta chains from one sample in a study of beta chain features in type 1 diabetes. Libraries were prepared by immunoSEQ multiplex PCR; TCRdb keeps only in-frame clonotypes and omits some of them. The sample contains about 410,000 clones, around 14% of which appear only once. The sequencing input was naive CD4+ T cells from blood. All receptors come from a man aged 30 to 45 in good health. The CDR3 runs from the conserved cysteine through the conserved F or W. D genes are given only for firm matches. The size field is filled for only some rows; it gives once, few, many or a size class.

cdr3_length,j_call,v_call,clone_size,d_call,cdr3_nt,cdr3_aa
16,TRBJ2-3,TRBV6-5,few,-,TGTGCCAGCAGTTACTCTCGGTTTGGGGCCTCAGATACGCAGTATTTT,CASSYSRFGASDTQYF
13,TRBJ2-1,TRBV10-3,few,TRBD2,TGTGCCACCACTAGCGGGAGTATATATGAGCAGTTCTTC,CATTSGSIYEQFF
11,TRBJ2-1,TRBV29-1,-,-,TGCAGCGTCTACTCGGTAGGTGAGCAGTTCTTC,CSVYSVGEQFF
15,TRBJ2-1,TRBV5-4,-,TRBD2,TGTGCCAGCAGCTTGGCACTAGCGGGGGGAAGTGAGCAGTTCTTC,CASSLALAGGSEQFF
14,TRBJ2-1,TRBV30,many,TRBD2,TGTGCCTGGGGAACTAGCGGGAGGGCCGGCGCGCAGTTCTTC,CAWGTSGRAGAQFF
14,TRBJ2-2,TRBV7-9,-,-,TGTGCCAGCAGCTCCATTGGGAAGTCCGGGGAGCTGTTTTTT,CASSSIGKSGELFF
16,TRBJ2-1,TRBV19,few,-,TGTGCCAGTAGTATAAGGCTAGTGGGTGGAACTGCTGAGCAGTTCTTC,CASSIRLVGGTAEQFF
12,TRBJ1-5,TRBV29-1,-,TRBD1,TGCAGCGCTGGGACAGAGGGTCAGCCCCAGCATTTT,CSAGTEGQPQHF
20,TRBJ1-5,TRBV15,few,TRBD1,TGTGCCACCAGCAGCCTTATGACGGGACAGGGAGCTTATAGCAATCAGCCCCAGCATTTT,CATSSLMTGQGAYSNQPQHF
17,TRBJ2-5,TRBV4-3,few,-,TGCGCCAGCAGCCAAGTTGGTACAGGAACCCCCCAAGAGACCCAGTACTTC,CASSQVGTGTPQETQYF
14,TRBJ2-4,TRBV11-3,-,TRBD1,TGTGCCAGCAGCTTAGTGGCCGAGGACAGGCCAAGGTACTTC,CASSLVAEDRPRYF
16,TRBJ1-1,TRBV6-5,few,-,TGTGCCAGCAGTTACGGGGGGCTTCCCATGAACACTGAAGCTTTCTTT,CASSYGGLPMNTEAFF
16,TRBJ2-3,TRBV4-3,-,TRBD2,TGCGCCAGCAGCCAAAATCTAGCGGGGGGGCCAGATACGCAGTATTTT,CASSQNLAGGPDTQYF
17,TRBJ2-1,TRBV9,-,-,TGTGCCAGCAGCCCCCGGTCGGGCCAGATCTCCTACAATGAGCAGTTCTTC,CASSPRSGQISYNEQFF
15,TRBJ2-1,TRBV19,-,-,TGTGCCAGTAGTATCGGGTCGCGTCAGTACAATGAGCAGTTCTTC,CASSIGSRQYNEQFF
14,TRBJ2-7,TRBV7-2,few,-,TGTGCCAGCAGCTTAGGCGCCGATTCCTACGAGCAGTACTTC,CASSLGADSYEQYF
14,TRBJ1-5,TRBV7-9,-,-,TGTGCCAGCAGCCCCGGAGGAGGCAATCAGCCCCAGCATTTT,CASSPGGGNQPQHF
14,TRBJ2-1,TRBV15,-,-,TGTGCCACCAGCAGAGGTAGATTATACAATGAGCAGTTCTTC,CATSRGRLYNEQFF
14,TRBJ2-2,TRBV7-2,-,-,TGTGCCAGCAGCTTAGAAGGAGGGTACGGGGAGCTGTTTTTT,CASSLEGGYGELFF
13,TRBJ1-1,TRBV29-1,few,TRBD1,TGCAGCCATCGCCTCTGGGACAGACCAGAAGCTTTCTTT,CSHRLWDRPEAFF
13,TRBJ2-7,TRBV29-1,many,-,TGCAGCGTAGTCGAACAGGTCAACTACGAGCAGTACTTC,CSVVEQVNYEQYF
14,TRBJ2-2,TRBV2,-,-,TGTGCCAGCAAACCGGACGTAAGATTTGGGGAGCTGTTTTTT,CASKPDVRFGELFF
14,TRBJ2-1,TRBV11-3,few,TRBD2,TGTGCCAGCAATCCCGGGACTAGCGGGGGGCTCCAGTTCTTC,CASNPGTSGGLQFF
15,TRBJ1-6,TRBV7-2,-,-,TGTGCCAGCAGCACCCAATCCCTTTCGGAATCACCCCTCCACTTT,CASSTQSLSESPLHF
16,TRBJ2-5,TRBV4-3,few,-,TGCGCCAGCAGCCAAGACGCGGACTTATCGGGTAGGGCCCAGTACTTC,CASSQDADLSGRAQYF
13,TRBJ2-3,TRBV7-2,few,-,TGTGCCAGCAGCCCCGCAACTCCAGATACGCAGTATTTT,CASSPATPDTQYF
12,TRBJ1-1,TRBV7-9,-,-,TGTGCCAGCAGCCGATCGAACACTGAAGCTTTCTTT,CASSRSNTEAFF
13,TRBJ1-2,TRBV5-1,-,-,TGCGCCAGCAGCTCGGGACCGACCTATGGCTACACCTTC,CASSSGPTYGYTF
13,TRBJ1-1,TRBV7-2,-,TRBD1,TGTGCCAGCAGCGATCCAGGGGGCCCTGAAGCTTTCTTT,CASSDPGGPEAFF
15,TRBJ2-7,TRBV4-3,-,TRBD1,TGCGCCAGCAGCCAAGAGGGACAGGGTTCCTACGAGCAGTACTTC,CASSQEGQGSYEQYF
15,TRBJ2-5,TRBV15,few,TRBD1,TGTGCCACCAGCATTCTGGGACAGCAACAAGAGACCCAGTACTTC,CATSILGQQQETQYF
17,TRBJ2-6,TRBV9,-,-,TGTGCCAGCAGCCCCGATCTCAGGGGTAGAGGGACCAACGTCCTGACTTTC,CASSPDLRGRGTNVLTF
16,TRBJ1-3,TRBV4-3,few,-,TGCGCCAGCAGCCAAGACACGAGACGCTCTGGAAACACCATATATTTT,CASSQDTRRSGNTIYF
16,TRBJ2-7,TRBV4-3,-,TRBD1,TGCGCCAGCAGCCAAGAGGCCCACAGGGGGCCCTACGAGCAGTACTTC,CASSQEAHRGPYEQYF
12,TRBJ1-1,TRBV6-5,-,-,TGTGCCAGCAGTACGGGCTACACTGAAGCTTTCTTT,CASSTGYTEAFF
11,TRBJ2-3,TRBV20-1,-,-,TGCAGTGCGATCAGCACAGATACGCAGTATTTT,CSAISTDTQYF
13,TRBJ1-2,TRBV4-3,once,-,TGCGCCAGCAGCCAAGAACGGCAGGGGAGCTACACCTTC,CASSQERQGSYTF
16,TRBJ2-3,TRBV14,-,TRBD2,TGTGCCAGCAGCCAAGGGTCGGGACTAGCAACAGATACGCAGTATTTT,CASSQGSGLATDTQYF
16,TRBJ2-2,TRBV15,-,TRBD2,TGTGCCACCAGCAGGGGACTAGCGGGGACCACCGGGGAGCTGTTTTTT,CATSRGLAGTTGELFF
14,TRBJ1-6,TRBV4-3,few,-,TGCGCCAGCAGCCAAGGCAGGGTTGATTCACCCCTCCACTTT,CASSQGRVDSPLHF
12,TRBJ1-5,TRBV6-6,few,TRBD1,TGTGCCGGGGGACAGGAAAGGCGGCCCCAGCATTTT,CAGGQERRPQHF
14,TRBJ2-1,TRBV11-2,-,-,TGTGCCAGCAGCCACGGGTCTCCCGACAATGAGCAGTTCTTC,CASSHGSPDNEQFF
17,TRBJ2-1,TRBV21-1,-,-,TGTGCCAGCAATGCCACTAGCGGGAGCCCTCCCTACAATGAGCAGTTCTTC,CASNATSGSPPYNEQFF
11,TRBJ2-5,TRBV20-1,-,-,TGCAGTGCTACCAAAGCGGAGACCCAGTACTTC,CSATKAETQYF
13,TRBJ2-5,TRBV11-2,-,-,TGTGCCAGCAGCCCGCGTCTCAGGGAGACCCAGTACTTC,CASSPRLRETQYF
15,TRBJ2-7,TRBV15,few,-,TGTGCCACCAGCAGAGATAACGCGGGGAACTACGAGCAGTACTTC,CATSRDNAGNYEQYF
15,TRBJ1-1,TRBV5-4,-,TRBD1,TGTGCCAGCAGCTCGGGACAGGGTAGAAACACTGAAGCTTTCTTT,CASSSGQGRNTEAFF
14,TRBJ1-1,TRBV18,few,-,TGTGCCAGCACAAAGATTCCAGGTGGAACTGAAGCTTTCTTT,CASTKIPGGTEAFF